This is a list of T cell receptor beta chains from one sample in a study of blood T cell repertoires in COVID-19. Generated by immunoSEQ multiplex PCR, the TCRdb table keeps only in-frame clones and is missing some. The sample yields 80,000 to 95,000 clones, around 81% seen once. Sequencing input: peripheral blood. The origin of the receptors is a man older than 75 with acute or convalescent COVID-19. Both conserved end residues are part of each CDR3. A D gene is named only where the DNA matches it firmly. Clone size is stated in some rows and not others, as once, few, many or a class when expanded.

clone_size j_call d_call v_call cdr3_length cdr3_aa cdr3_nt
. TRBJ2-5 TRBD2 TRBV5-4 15 CASSLYGGGQETQYF TGTGCCAGCAGCTTGTATGGCGGGGGCCAAGAGACCCAGTACTTC
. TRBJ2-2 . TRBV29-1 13 CSVVRLDRGELFF TGCAGCGTTGTGAGGCTAGATAGAGGGGAGCTGTTTTTT
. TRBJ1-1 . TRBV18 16 CASSPSIGTLNTEAFF TGTGCCAGCTCACCTTCCATTGGGACATTGAACACTGAAGCTTTCTTT
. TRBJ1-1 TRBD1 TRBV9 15 CASSPLDRVNTEAFF TGTGCCAGCAGCCCTCTCGACAGGGTGAACACTGAAGCTTTCTTT
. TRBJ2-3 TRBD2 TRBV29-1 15 CSVGLAGISTDTQYF TGCAGCGTTGGCCTAGCGGGAATAAGCACAGATACGCAGTATTTT
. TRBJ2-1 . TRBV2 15 CASSANRDTYNEQFF TGTGCCAGCAGTGCGAACAGGGATACCTACAATGAGCAGTTCTTC
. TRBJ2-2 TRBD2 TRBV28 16 CASSLWGSGRTGELFF TGTGCCAGCAGTTTATGGGGTAGCGGGAGAACCGGGGAGCTGTTTTTT
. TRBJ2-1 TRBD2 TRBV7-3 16 CASSLSASGRHNEQFF TGTGCCAGCAGCTTAAGCGCTAGCGGGAGGCACAATGAGCAGTTCTTC
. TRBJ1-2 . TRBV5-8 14 CASSLGRGSQPYTF TGTGCCAGCAGCTTGGGCCGAGGCAGCCAGCCCTACACCTTC
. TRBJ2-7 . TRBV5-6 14 CASRGRGRTNEQYF TGTGCCAGCCGAGGCCGGGGAAGGACGAACGAGCAGTACTTC
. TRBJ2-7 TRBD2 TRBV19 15 CASSIGLALTYEQYF TGTGCCAGTAGTATTGGACTAGCCCTTACCTACGAGCAGTACTTC
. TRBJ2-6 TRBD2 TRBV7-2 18 CASSWGGLAGAGANVLTF TGTGCCAGCAGCTGGGGGGGACTAGCGGGAGCTGGGGCCAACGTCCTGACTTTC
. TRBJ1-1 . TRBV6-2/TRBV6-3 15 CASSYAGPENTEAFF TGTGCCAGCAGTTACGCGGGGCCAGAGAACACTGAAGCTTTCTTT
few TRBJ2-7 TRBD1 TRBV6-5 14 CASSQTGGLREQYF TGTGCCAGCAGTCAAACAGGGGGCTTACGCGAGCAGTACTTC
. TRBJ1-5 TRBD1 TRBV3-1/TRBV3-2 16 CASSPSQGGSAQPQHF TGTGCCAGCAGCCCATCACAGGGGGGCTCAGCCCAGCCCCAGCATTTT
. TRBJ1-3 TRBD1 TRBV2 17 CASLPGTGGLSGNTIYF TGTGCCAGCTTGCCCGGGACAGGGGGCTTGTCTGGAAACACCATATATTTT
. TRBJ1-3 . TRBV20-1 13 CSASMSPGNTIYF TGCAGTGCTAGTATGTCTCCTGGAAACACCATATATTTT
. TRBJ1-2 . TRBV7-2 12 CASSDTQGGNTF TGTGCCAGCAGCGACACGCAGGGTGGCAACACCTTC
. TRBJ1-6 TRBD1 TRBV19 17 CATRGPPPGQTNSPLHF TGTGCCACCCGCGGTCCCCCACCGGGACAGACAAATTCACCCCTCCACTTT
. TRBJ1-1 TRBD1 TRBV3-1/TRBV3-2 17 CASSQGPPGQGARKAFF TGTGCCAGCAGCCAAGGGCCACCGGGACAGGGGGCGAGGAAGGCTTTCTTT
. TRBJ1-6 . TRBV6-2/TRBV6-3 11 CASSRDSPLHF TGTGCCAGCAGCCGCGATTCACCCCTCCACTTT
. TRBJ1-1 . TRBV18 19 CASSPLPPPRTRQNTEAFF TGTGCCAGCTCACCCCTTCCCCCCCCTCGGACAAGACAGAACACTGAAGCTTTCTTT
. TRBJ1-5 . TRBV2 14 CASSRQDRNQPQHF TGTGCCAGCAGTAGACAGGACAGAAATCAGCCCCAGCATTTT
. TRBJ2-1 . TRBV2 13 CASSVDRNNEQFF TGTGCCAGCAGTGTAGACAGGAACAATGAGCAGTTCTTC
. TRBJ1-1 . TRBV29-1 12 CSVSTAYTEAFF TGCAGCGTGTCGACTGCCTACACTGAAGCTTTCTTT
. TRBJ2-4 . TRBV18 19 CASSPLASSYGSAKNIQYF TGTGCCAGCTCACCACTCGCCAGTTCTTACGGGTCGGCCAAAAACATTCAGTACTTC
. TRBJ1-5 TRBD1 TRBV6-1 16 CASSAQGAMGNQPQHF TGTGCCAGCAGTGCACAGGGGGCGATGGGCAATCAGCCCCAGCATTTT
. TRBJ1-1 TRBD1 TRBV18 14 CASSRGQDNTEAFF TGTGCCAGCTCCCGAGGACAGGACAACACTGAAGCTTTCTTT
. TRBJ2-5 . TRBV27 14 CASSLSQIQETQYF TGTGCCAGCAGTTTATCCCAGATACAAGAGACCCAGTACTTC
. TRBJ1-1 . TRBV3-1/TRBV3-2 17 CASSSSGLDRRNTEAFF TGTGCCAGCAGCTCCAGTGGGTTAGACAGGAGGAACACTGAAGCTTTCTTT
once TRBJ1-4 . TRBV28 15 CASSLPTGTNEKLFF TGTGCCAGCAGTCTCCCGACAGGAACTAATGAAAAACTGTTTTTT
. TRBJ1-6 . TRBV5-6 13 CASSLEQGPFLHF TGTGCCAGCAGCTTGGAGCAGGGGCCGTTCCTCCACTTT
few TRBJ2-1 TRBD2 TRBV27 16 CASSFKTSGRVYEQFF TGTGCCAGCAGTTTCAAAACTAGCGGGAGGGTTTATGAGCAGTTCTTC
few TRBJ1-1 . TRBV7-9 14 CASSPASGFAEAFF TGTGCCAGCAGCCCAGCCTCAGGGTTCGCTGAAGCTTTCTTT
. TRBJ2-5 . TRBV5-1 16 CASSISPQGRVETQYF TGCGCCAGCAGCATAAGCCCACAGGGACGGGTGGAGACCCAGTACTTC
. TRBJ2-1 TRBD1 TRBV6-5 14 CASQAGTDYNEQFF TGTGCCAGCCAGGCTGGGACAGATTACAATGAGCAGTTCTTC
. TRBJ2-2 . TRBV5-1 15 CASSLRTSNTGELFF TGCGCCAGCAGCTTGAGGACTTCGAACACCGGGGAGCTGTTTTTT
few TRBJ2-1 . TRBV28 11 CASSSGRGQFF TGTGCCAGCAGTTCGGGGCGGGGCCAGTTCTTC
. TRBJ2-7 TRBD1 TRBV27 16 CASSSSDRGRSYEQYF TGTGCCAGCAGTTCTTCCGACAGGGGGCGTTCCTACGAGCAGTACTTC
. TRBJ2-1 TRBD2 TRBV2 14 CASSVLAGVTEQFF TGTGCCAGCAGTGTACTAGCGGGAGTCACTGAGCAGTTCTTC
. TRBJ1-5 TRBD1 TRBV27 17 CASSPLRGQIRDQPQHF TGTGCCAGCAGCCCATTGAGGGGACAGATAAGAGATCAGCCCCAGCATTTT
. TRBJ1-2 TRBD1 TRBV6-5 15 CASSQTGVGNYGYTF TGTGCCAGCAGTCAGACAGGGGTTGGGAACTATGGCTACACCTTC
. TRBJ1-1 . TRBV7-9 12 CASSPGSAEAFF TGTGCCAGCAGCCCCGGTAGCGCTGAAGCTTTCTTT
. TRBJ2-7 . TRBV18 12 CASSPTIYEQYF TGTGCCAGCTCACCTACAATATACGAGCAGTACTTC
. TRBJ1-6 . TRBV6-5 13 CASNRDYNSPLHF TGTGCCAGCAATCGGGATTATAATTCACCCCTCCACTTT
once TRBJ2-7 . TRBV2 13 CASSERLAYEQYF TGTGCCAGCAGTGAGAGGCTAGCCTACGAGCAGTACTTC
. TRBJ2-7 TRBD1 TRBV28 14 CASSRTGGAYEQYF TGTGCCAGCAGCCGGACAGGGGGCGCCTACGAGCAGTACTTC
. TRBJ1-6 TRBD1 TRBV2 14 CASRGQPQTSPLHF TGTGCCAGCAGGGGACAGCCACAGACCTCACCCCTCCACTTT